A selection of T cell receptor beta chains follows, all from one sample in a study of blood T cell repertoires in COVID-19. TCRdb's copy holds only in-frame clones and misses some; the assay was immunoSEQ multiplex PCR. The table shows under 150,000 clones, with around 85% occurring only once. The sequenced sample consisted of peripheral blood. All receptors derive from a man in his fifties with acute or convalescent COVID-19. CDR3s include the opening cysteine and the closing phenylalanine or tryptophan. D genes are given only for firm matches. Only part of the rows carry a size: once, few, many, or a class if the clone is expanded.

d_gene	v_gene	j_gene	abundance	CDR3nt	CDR3aa
.	TRBV30	TRBJ1-2	.	TGTGCCTGGATTAGGGACTTCGGCTACACCTTC	CAWIRDFGYTF
TRBD1	TRBV4-1	TRBJ1-2	.	TGCGCCAGCAGCCTGGTCGGACAGGTTGGGTCTGGCTACACCTTC	CASSLVGQVGSGYTF
TRBD1	TRBV3-1/TRBV3-2	TRBJ2-7	once	TGTGCCAGTACAGGGGAAAACTCCTACGAGCAGTACTTC	CASTGENSYEQYF
TRBD1	TRBV18	TRBJ1-4	few	TGTGCCAGCTCACCATTAGGACAGGGTCTTGAAAAACTGTTTTTT	CASSPLGQGLEKLFF
.	TRBV4-1	TRBJ1-1	.	TGCGCCAGCAGCCACCGGACTGAAGCTTTCTTT	CASSHRTEAFF
.	TRBV3-1/TRBV3-2	TRBJ1-3	once	TGTGCCAGCAGCCAAGAACGGGTCTCTGGAAACACCATATATTTT	CASSQERVSGNTIYF
.	TRBV2	TRBJ1-6	.	TGTGCCAGCAGGCCTCCGATGTTCAGCTCCTATAATTCACCCCTCCACTTT	CASRPPMFSSYNSPLHF
TRBD1	TRBV11-2	TRBJ1-6	.	TGTGCCAGCAGCCCAGCGGGAGTGACAGGGGGCATTTTT	CASSPAGVTGGIF
TRBD1	TRBV6-4	TRBJ1-2	.	TGTGCCAGCAGTGTATTACCGGGACAGGACTATGGCTACACCTTC	CASSVLPGQDYGYTF
TRBD2	TRBV19	TRBJ2-1	.	TGTGCCAGTAGTATACGGGGGGGTTACAATGAGCAGTTCTTC	CASSIRGGYNEQFF
.	TRBV28	TRBJ1-5	medium-sized	TGTGCCAGCAGTTTTAAGCGGGGTGTGCCCCAGCATTTT	CASSFKRGVPQHF
TRBD1	TRBV11-2	TRBJ1-6	.	TGTGCCAGCAGCTTATTGGACAGGGGAAATTCACCCCTCCACTTT	CASSLLDRGNSPLHF
TRBD1	TRBV7-9	TRBJ2-7	.	TGTGCCAGCAGCTTAAGCAGGGGGCATTACGAGCAGTACTTC	CASSLSRGHYEQYF
TRBD1	TRBV6-5	TRBJ1-2	.	TGTGCCAGCAGACCAGGCCCCGGACAGGGTGGTGGCTACACCTTC	CASRPGPGQGGGYTF
.	TRBV25-1	TRBJ2-5	.	TGTGCCCCCCTAGGGGGCGGGAAGACCCAGTACTTC	CAPLGGGKTQYF
.	TRBV2	TRBJ1-5	.	TGTGCCAGCAGTGAAAATAGAAATCAGCCCCAGCATTTT	CASSENRNQPQHF
.	TRBV3-1/TRBV3-2	TRBJ1-3	.	TGTGCCAGCAGCCAGGACATTTTAGGGGGAAACACCATATATTTT	CASSQDILGGNTIYF
TRBD2	TRBV30	TRBJ2-7	.	TGTGCCTGGAGTGAGCTAGCGGGGGGGGCCGGCGAGCAGTACTTC	CAWSELAGGAGEQYF
.	TRBV7-2	TRBJ2-7	.	TGTGCCAGCAGCTTAGCCCCGCGTGGGGGACAATCGAGCTACGAGCAGTACTTC	CASSLAPRGGQSSYEQYF
.	TRBV5-4	TRBJ1-1	.	TGTGCCAGCAGCTTGGGACAAGGAAGGATGAACACTGAAGCTTTCTTT	CASSLGQGRMNTEAFF
TRBD1	TRBV3-1/TRBV3-2	TRBJ2-2	.	TGTGCCAGCAGGAGACAGGGGGCGTTGACCGGGGAGCTGTTTTTT	CASRRQGALTGELFF
.	TRBV10-2	TRBJ1-5	.	TGCGCCAGCAGTGAGGCGGGGGGGCTGGATCAGCCCCAGCATTTT	CASSEAGGLDQPQHF
TRBD1	TRBV27	TRBJ1-2	.	TGTGCCAGCAGTCGCTACCCCGCAGGGGGCGAGAGGGGCTACACCTTC	CASSRYPAGGERGYTF
.	TRBV7-6	TRBJ2-5	.	TGTGCCAGCAGCTTAGGGACTGGGATTGGACGTGAGACCCAGTACTTC	CASSLGTGIGRETQYF
TRBD2	TRBV5-1	TRBJ2-3	.	TGCGCCAGCTATCCGTTGGCGGGGGTGGCAGATACGCAGTATTTT	CASYPLAGVADTQYF
.	TRBV11-2	TRBJ2-1	.	TGTGCCAGCATCCTAGGGAGCTCCTACAATGAGCAGTTCTTC	CASILGSSYNEQFF
TRBD1	TRBV5-1	TRBJ2-3	.	TGCGCCAGCAGCTCAAACAGGGGGAGTGGAGATACGCAGTATTTT	CASSSNRGSGDTQYF
TRBD2	TRBV4-2	TRBJ2-1	once	TGTGCCAGCAGCCAAGGTGATAGCGGGGGGAACAATGAGCAGTTCTTC	CASSQGDSGGNNEQFF
TRBD2	TRBV13	TRBJ2-2	.	TGTGCCAGCAGCTTAGCGGGGGGAGTTGGCGGGGAGCTGTTTTTT	CASSLAGGVGGELFF
TRBD1	TRBV11-2	TRBJ2-7	.	TGTGCCAGCAGCTCGGGGACAGGGTATTTCTACGAGCAGTACTTC	CASSSGTGYFYEQYF
TRBD1	TRBV6-5	TRBJ1-2	few	TGTGCCAGCAGCACGAGAGGACAGGGAAACTATGGCTACACCTTC	CASSTRGQGNYGYTF
TRBD1	TRBV19	TRBJ2-3	.	TGTGCCAGCCGGAAAGGGGGCTTCACAGATACGCAGTATTTT	CASRKGGFTDTQYF
.	TRBV4-1	TRBJ1-2	.	TGCGCCAGCAGCCAAGAAGCCATGCTTGGCTACACCTTC	CASSQEAMLGYTF
TRBD1	TRBV28	TRBJ2-3	few	TGTGCCAGCAGCCCGACAGGGGGCCACACAGATACGCAGTATTTT	CASSPTGGHTDTQYF
TRBD1	TRBV7-6	TRBJ1-4	.	TGTGCCAGCAGCCTAGGACAGGGGACGTCTAATGAAAAACTGTTTTTT	CASSLGQGTSNEKLFF
.	TRBV19	TRBJ1-4	few	TGTGCCAGTAAAGGCCGGGGGTCAACTAATGAAAAACTGTTTTTT	CASKGRGSTNEKLFF
TRBD1	TRBV5-1	TRBJ1-4	once	TGCGCCAGCAGCTTGGAGGGGGCCAGGAGTGAAAAACTGTTTTTT	CASSLEGARSEKLFF
.	TRBV7-2	TRBJ2-5	.	TGTGCCAGCAGCCTAAGGTGGGGGGACGGTCAAGAGACCCAGTACTTC	CASSLRWGDGQETQYF
.	TRBV19	TRBJ1-5	.	TGTGCCAGTACCCTCTTGGGGGGAAGTCAGCCCCAGCATTTT	CASTLLGGSQPQHF
.	TRBV10-3	TRBJ1-1	.	TGTGCCATCAGTGAGTGGGGAGGGGTGAACACTGAAGCTTTCTTT	CAISEWGGVNTEAFF
.	TRBV11-2	TRBJ1-1	few	TGTGCCAGCAGCCCCGGGGGAGGATCCGCTTTCTTT	CASSPGGGSAFF
TRBD1	TRBV27	TRBJ1-6	.	TGTGCCAGCAGTTTGGGACAGGGTTTTTCACCCCTCCACTTT	CASSLGQGFSPLHF
TRBD1	TRBV14	TRBJ1-2	.	TGTGCCAGCAGCCAAGACGGGACAGTTCCTAACTATGGCTACACCTTC	CASSQDGTVPNYGYTF
TRBD1	TRBV9	TRBJ1-2	.	TGTGCCAGCAGCGTAGGGACAGGGCGCGACTATGGCTACACCTTC	CASSVGTGRDYGYTF
TRBD1	TRBV2	TRBJ1-5	.	TGTGCCAGCAGTGCATCAGGGGGGAGGCAGCCCCAGCATTTT	CASSASGGRQPQHF
.	TRBV13	TRBJ1-4	.	TGTGCCAGCAGAGAGGGGGGGGCCGGTGAAAAACTGTTTTTT	CASREGGAGEKLFF
.	TRBV10-2	TRBJ1-5	.	TGCGCCAGCAGTGTAGGAGGGGCGTATCAGCCCCAGCATTTT	CASSVGGAYQPQHF
TRBD1	TRBV30	TRBJ2-7	.	TGTGCCTGGAGCCGACAGGGGTCGGCCTACGAGCAGTACTTC	CAWSRQGSAYEQYF
TRBD1	TRBV9	TRBJ1-2	.	TGTGCCAGCAAGATAAGCGGAGACAGGGACTATGGCTACACCTTC	CASKISGDRDYGYTF
TRBD1	TRBV4-1	TRBJ1-6	.	TGCGCCAGCAGCCAGGGGACAGGGGGATCACCCCTCCACTTT	CASSQGTGGSPLHF
TRBD2	TRBV4-1	TRBJ2-3	once	TGCGCCAGCAGCCAAGTTGAGCGGGGGGGCGTGGCAGATACGCAGTATTTT	CASSQVERGGVADTQYF